These 2 T cell receptor beta chains originate from one sample sequenced in a study of a mutant IDH1 vaccine in newly diagnosed glioma. Profiling relied on immunoSEQ multiplex PCR, and the TCRdb table lists in-frame clones only, not all of them. The table includes almost 95,000 clones, over 85% detected once. Time point reported: week 47, end of study. Each vaccine dose was 300 ug of mutant IDH1 20-mer peptide, with topical imiquimod. No antigen has been identified for these receptors. The material sequenced was PBMCs, taken from a glioma patient whose treatment included an IDH1 peptide vaccine. The receptors shown here come from a woman aged 45-65 years with glioma.

This chain joins TRBV5-1 and TRBJ2-3, with TRBD2 matching 11 bases. This CDR3 has 14 amino acids. The trim removed 4 bases at V and 4 bases at J, leaving 2 bases unmatched. In germline, CDR1 is SGHRS, CDR2 YFSETQ. CDR3 coding DNA: TGCGCCAGCAGCATACTAGCGGGAGCAGATACGCAGTATTTT. Its protein product is CASSILAGADTQYF.

The chain combines TRBV11-2 with TRBJ2-5; 7 bases align to TRBD1. In germline, CDR1 is SGHAT, CDR2 FQNNGV. The J segment lost 1 base and the V segment lost 2 bases, leaving 7 bases of the junction unmatched. CDR3 length: 16 amino acids. The CDR3, as DNA: TGTGCCAGCAGCTTATATGGACAGGTGGTCCAAGAGACCCAGTACTTC. Residues: CASSLYGQVVQETQYF.